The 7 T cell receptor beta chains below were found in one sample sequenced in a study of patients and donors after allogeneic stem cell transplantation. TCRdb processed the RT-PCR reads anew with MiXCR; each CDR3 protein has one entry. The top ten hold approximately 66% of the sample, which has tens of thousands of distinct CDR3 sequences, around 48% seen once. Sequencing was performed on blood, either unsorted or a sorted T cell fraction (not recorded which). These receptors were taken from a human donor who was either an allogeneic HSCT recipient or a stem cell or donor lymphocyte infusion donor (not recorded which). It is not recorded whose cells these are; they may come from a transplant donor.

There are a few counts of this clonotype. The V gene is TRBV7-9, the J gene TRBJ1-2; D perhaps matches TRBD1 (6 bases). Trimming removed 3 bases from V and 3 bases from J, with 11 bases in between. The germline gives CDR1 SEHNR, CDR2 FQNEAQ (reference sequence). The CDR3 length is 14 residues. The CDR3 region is CASSFEGVYYGYTF. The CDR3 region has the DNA TGTGCCAGCAGCTTCGAGGGGGTGTACTATGGCTACACCTTC.

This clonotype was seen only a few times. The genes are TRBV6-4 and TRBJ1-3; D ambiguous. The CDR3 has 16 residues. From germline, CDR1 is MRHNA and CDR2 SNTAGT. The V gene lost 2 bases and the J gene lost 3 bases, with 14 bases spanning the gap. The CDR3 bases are TGTGCCAGCAGTGACCCCGAGGGCGGGATTGGAAACACCATATATTTT. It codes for CASSDPEGGIGNTIYF.

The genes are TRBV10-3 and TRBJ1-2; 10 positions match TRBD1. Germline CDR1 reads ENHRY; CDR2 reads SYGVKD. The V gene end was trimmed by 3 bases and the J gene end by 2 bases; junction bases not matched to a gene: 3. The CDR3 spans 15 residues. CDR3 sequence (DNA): TGTGCCATCAGTGACCCGGGACAGGGGAACTATGGCTACACCTTC. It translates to CAISDPGQGNYGYTF.

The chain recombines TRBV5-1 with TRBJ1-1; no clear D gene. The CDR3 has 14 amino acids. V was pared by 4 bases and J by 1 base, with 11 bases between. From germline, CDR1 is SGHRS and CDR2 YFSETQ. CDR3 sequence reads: CASSTFGENTEAFF. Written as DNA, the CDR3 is TGCGCCAGCAGCACCTTCGGGGAGAACACTGAAGCTTTCTTT.

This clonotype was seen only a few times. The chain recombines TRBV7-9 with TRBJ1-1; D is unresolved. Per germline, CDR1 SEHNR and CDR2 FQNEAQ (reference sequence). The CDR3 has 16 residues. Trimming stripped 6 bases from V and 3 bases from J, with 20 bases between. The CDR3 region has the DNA TGTGCCAGCAGGCCTTTAGCGTGGTCGTGGGACACTGAAGCTTTCTTT. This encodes CASRPLAWSWDTEAFF. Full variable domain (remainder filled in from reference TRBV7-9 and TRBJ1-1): DTGVSQNPRHKITKRGQNVTFRCDPISEHNRLYWYRQTLGQGPEFLTYFQNEAQLEKSRLLSDRFSAERPKGSFSTLEIQRTEQGDSAMYLCASRPLAWSWDTEAFFGQGTRLTVV.

The CDR3 region is CAISEPQGRFNTEAFF. DNA of the CDR3: TGTGCCATCAGTGAGCCGCAGGGCAGGTTTAACACTGAAGCTTTCTTT. V gene TRBV10-3 combines with J gene TRBJ1-1; the D gene is possibly TRBD1 (5 bases). V dropped 2 bases and J dropped 2 bases, with 15 bases sitting between them. Germline V CDR1 and CDR2: ENHRY, SYGVKD. The CDR3 is made up of 16 amino acids.

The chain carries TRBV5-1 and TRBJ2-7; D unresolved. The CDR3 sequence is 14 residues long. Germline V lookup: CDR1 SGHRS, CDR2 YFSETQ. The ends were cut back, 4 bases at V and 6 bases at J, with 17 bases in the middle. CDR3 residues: CASSIGTTVGEQYF. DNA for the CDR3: TGCGCCAGCAGCATTGGCACAACAGTCGGCGAGCAGTACTTC.